The 32 T cell receptor beta chains reported below all come from one sample, sequenced in a study of shared clonotypes between healthy human individuals. Measured with immunoSEQ multiplex PCR; TCRdb has only the in-frame clones, and not every one. The sample consists of over a million clones, 75% to 85% of them appearing once. Sequencing was done on a sample of memory CD4+ T cells from PBMCs. The subset was: CD45RA-negative fraction. These receptors all stem from a man aged 18 to 30 in good health. Some clones in this sample may be carry-over from other donors' samples.

This clone was counted a single time. The chain recombines TRBV27 with TRBJ2-5, with D possibly TRBD2 on 6 matching bases. CDR1 is MNHEY and CDR2 is SMNVEV in the germline V gene (reference sequence). Trimming shortened V by 5 bases and J by 5 bases, and 21 bases separated the two germline ends. The CDR3 covers 16 residues. Here the CDR3 reads CASSKGGALIGETQYF. The CDR3 DNA reads TGTGCCAGCAGTAAAGGAGGGGCGCTGATTGGGGAGACCCAGTACTTC.

The J gene is TRBJ2-1, the V gene TRBV6-1; D perhaps matches TRBD1 (7 bases). Per germline, CDR1 MNHNS and CDR2 SASEGT. The CDR3 consists of 14 residues. The V gene lost 8 bases and the J gene lost 7 bases, with 18 bases spanning the gap. CDR3 in amino acids: CASAGQPDSNEQFF. CDR3 bases: TGTGCCAGCGCGGGACAGCCCGACTCTAATGAGCAGTTCTTC.

CDR3 in DNA: TGTGCCAGCAGCCCCTTTCAGTGGGTAGGTGACAATGAGCAGTTCTTC. Amino acid sequence: CASSPFQWVGDNEQFF. This rearrangement joins TRBV7-2 to TRBJ2-1; D gene uncertain. V was trimmed by 5 bases and J by 5 bases, leaving 19 bases between them. This CDR3 comprises 16 residues. Per germline, CDR1 SGHTA and CDR2 FQGNSA.

The V gene is TRBV25-1, the J gene TRBJ2-5; 7 bases match TRBD1. Germline values: CDR1 MGHDK, CDR2 SYGVNS. The CDR3 is made up of 15 amino acids. The trim removed 8 bases at V and 5 bases at J, leaving 14 bases unmatched. The CDR3 sequence: CASAPRIGGAETQYF. For the CDR3, the DNA is TGTGCCAGCGCCCCACGGATAGGGGGCGCCGAGACCCAGTACTTC.

V usage is TRBV5-1 and J usage is TRBJ2-3; the D is unclear. The V and J ends lost 4 bases and 0 bases respectively, with 9 bases between them. This CDR3 region has 14 residues. Germline V gene sequence: CDR1 SGHRS, CDR2 YFSETQ. The DNA of the CDR3 is TGCGCCAGCAGCCCGGGTATTAGCACAGATACGCAGTATTTT. It codes for CASSPGISTDTQYF.

This clone was observed many times. This rearrangement joins TRBV4-2 to TRBJ2-3; D gene unclear. Germline-derived CDR1 and CDR2 are LGHNA and YNFKEQ. The length of the CDR3 is 14 residues. Trimming removed 2 bases at V and 3 bases at J, with 9 bases between. The CDR3 nucleotides read TGTGCCAGCAGCCAAACTCGTGTAACAGATACGCAGTATTTT. Residues: CASSQTRVTDTQYF.

The chain has TRBV7-9 and TRBJ2-7; 9 bases match TRBD2. The CDR3 runs to 14 residues. V trimming: 3 bases; J trimming: 6 bases; junction bases outside the gene matches: 6. Germline V gene lookup returns CDR1 SEHNR and CDR2 FQNEAQ (reference sequence). The chain's CDR3 is CASSFRREGGEQYF. CDR3 bases: TGTGCCAGCAGCTTTAGGCGGGAGGGTGGCGAGCAGTACTTC. The variable domain in full, with the rest retrieved from reference TRBV7-9 and TRBJ2-7, is DTGVSQNPRHKITKRGQNVTFRCDPISEHNRLYWYRQTLGQGPEFLTYFQNEAQLEKSRLLSDRFSAERPKGSFSTLEIQRTEQGDSAMYLCASSFRREGGEQYFGPGTRLTVT.

The chain carries TRBV9 and TRBJ2-7, with D possibly being TRBD2 (5 bases). Trimming cost V 0 bases and J 2 bases, with 9 bases left between them. Looked up from germline, CDR1 is SGDLS and CDR2 is YYNGEE. The CDR3 consists of 14 residues. The CDR3 loop reads CASSVGESPYEQYF. CDR3 DNA sequence: TGTGCCAGCAGCGTAGGGGAGTCGCCCTACGAGCAGTACTTC.

This chain links TRBV7-2 with TRBJ2-1; 11 bases align to TRBD2. Germline lookup yields CDR1 SGHTA and CDR2 FQGNSA. V trimming: 5 bases; J trimming: 6 bases; junction bases outside the gene matches: 6. This CDR3 contains 15 residues. CDR3 sequence reads: CASSLLAGGFNEQFF. CDR3 DNA: TGTGCCAGCAGCCTCCTAGCGGGAGGATTCAATGAGCAGTTCTTC. The full variable domain, in which reference TRBV7-2 and TRBJ2-1 provide the parts outside the CDR3, is GAGVSQSPSNKVTEKGKDVELRCDPISGHTALYWYRQSLGQGLEFLIYFQGNSAPDKSGLPSDRFSAERTGGSVSTLTIQRTQQEDSAVYLCASSLLAGGFNEQFFGPGTRLTVL.

The genes are TRBV2 and TRBJ1-3; 7 bases fit TRBD1. The CDR3 is 15 residues long. The germline V gene has CDR1 SNHLY and CDR2 FYNNEI. J lost 3 bases, V lost 4 bases, and 6 bases had no gene match. Written as DNA, the CDR3 is TGTGCCAGCAGTGTCCAGGGGGGTCTTGGAAACACCATATATTTT. Translation gives CASSVQGGLGNTIYF.

This chain uses TRBV27 with TRBJ1-2, with D perhaps matching TRBD1 (5 bases). There are 13 residues in the CDR3. The germline CDR1 and CDR2 sequences are MNHEY and SMNVEV (reference sequence). The V end lost 1 base, the J end lost 6 bases, and 9 bases lay between the germline ends. The CDR3 nucleotides read TGTGCCAGCAGTTTATTGCAGGGTGATGGCTACACCTTC. Protein sequence: CASSLLQGDGYTF.

The chain is built from TRBV27 and TRBJ2-2, with TRBD2 matching 9 bases. The V and J ends lost 7 bases and 6 bases, in that order; junction bases with no gene match: 9. There are 15 residues in the CDR3. Germline V gene sequence: CDR1 MNHEY, CDR2 SMNVEV (reference sequence). The DNA for the CDR3 is TGTGCCAGCACTCCGGGACTAGCCGGGCCCGGGGAGCTGTTTTTT. Its translation is CASTPGLAGPGELFF.

The chain carries TRBV28 and TRBJ2-7; tentative D call: TRBD1 (5 bases). The germline gives CDR1 MDHEN, CDR2 SYDVKM. This CDR3 spans 15 amino acids. V gave up 7 bases and J gave up 6 bases, with 22 bases separating them. The CDR3, as DNA: TGTGCCAGCACCGCTAGAGGTCAGGGCATGGGCGAGCAGTACTTC. This sequence encodes CASTARGQGMGEQYF.

V usage is TRBV30 and J usage is TRBJ2-3; the D gene is possibly TRBD2 (5 bases). This CDR3 is 13 amino acids long. CDR1 and CDR2 from the germline V gene are GTSNPN and SVGIG (reference sequence). V lost 4 bases to trimming and J lost 3 bases, with 11 bases between them. For the CDR3, the DNA is TGTGCCTGGAAGTTTAGCGCTACAGATACGCAGTATTTT. Its translation is CAWKFSATDTQYF. The full variable domain, rest sourced from reference TRBV30 and TRBJ2-3, is SQTIHQWPATLVQPVGSPLSLECTVEGTSNPNLYWYRQAAGRGLQLLFYSVGIGQISSEVPQNLSASRPQDRQFILSSKKLLLSDSGFYLCAWKFSATDTQYFGPGTRLTVL.

The rearrangement uses TRBV29-1 and TRBJ2-7; D possibly corresponds to TRBD1 (6 bases). Germline values: CDR1 SQVTM, CDR2 ANQGSEA. The CDR3 runs to 12 residues. With 6 bases removed from V and 7 bases from J, the gap between germline ends came to 16 bases. CDR3 sequence: CSVETGWDEQYF. The DNA for the CDR3 is TGCAGCGTCGAGACAGGATGGGATGAGCAGTACTTC.

The CDR3 spells CASANRGLCSNQPQHF. CDR3 in DNA: TGTGCCAGCGCGAACAGGGGGCTTTGTAGCAATCAGCCCCAGCATTTT. The chain joins TRBV7-3 to TRBJ1-5; TRBD1 agrees at 9 bases. The CDR3 is 16 residues long. Germline V gene lookup returns CDR1 SGHTA and CDR2 FQGTGA. The V segment lost 8 bases and the J segment 0 bases; nucleotides outside the gene matches: 8.

The V gene is TRBV7-9, the J gene TRBJ2-1, with 9 bases matching TRBD2. The CDR3 is made up of 14 amino acids. CDR1 SEHNR and CDR2 FQNEAQ come from the germline V gene (reference sequence). The J segment lost 8 bases and the V segment lost 3 bases, leaving 5 bases of the junction unmatched. The CDR3, as DNA: TGTGCCAGCAGCTTGGCGGGAGGGCCCTATGAGCAGTTCTTC. It encodes CASSLAGGPYEQFF.

This clone was detected only a few times. The chain carries TRBV27 and TRBJ1-2; no reliable D call. This CDR3 spans 11 amino acids. With 6 bases removed from V and 6 bases from J, the gap between germline ends came to 8 bases. Germline V gene data show CDR1 as MNHEY and CDR2 as SMNVEV (reference sequence). CDR3 sequence (DNA): TGTGCCAGCAGATGGCGGGATGGCTACACCTTC. It yields the protein CASRWRDGYTF.

This clone was detected a few times. This sequence joins TRBV9 and TRBJ2-1; D might be TRBD2 (7 bases). Germline V gene data show CDR1 as SGDLS and CDR2 as YYNGEE. V lost 4 bases and J 7 bases, leaving 21 bases between the germline ends. CDR3 size: 16 residues. Written as DNA, the CDR3 is TGTGCCAGCAGCCCACGCTCTAGCGGAGGGGGGAATGAGCAGTTCTTC. Encoded protein: CASSPRSSGGGNEQFF.

This clone was detected a few times. The chain recombines TRBV6-1 with TRBJ2-1; D not resolved. Germline lookup yields CDR1 MNHNS and CDR2 SASEGT. V lost 2 bases, J lost 8 bases, and 10 bases lay in between. The CDR3 has 13 residues. CDR3: CASSESRKDEQFF. CDR3 in DNA: TGTGCCAGCAGTGAAAGTCGGAAGGATGAGCAGTTCTTC.

The rearrangement links TRBV21-1 to TRBJ1-5; the table's TRBD1 call for D was not verified on the DNA. TRBV21-1 corresponds to a pseudogene. The CDR3 consists of 18 residues. Here the CDR3 reads CASSKSFRDRACNQPQHF. In DNA, the CDR3 is TGTGCCAGCAGCAAATCCTTTCGGGACAGGGCGTGCAATCAGCCCCAGCATTTT.

The V call is TRBV28, the J call TRBJ2-7, with D perhaps assigned TRBD1 or TRBD2 (5 bases each). This CDR3 is 15 amino acids long. Germline V gene lookup returns CDR1 MDHEN and CDR2 SYDVKM. The V and J ends lost 6 bases and 2 bases respectively, with 17 bases between them. The CDR3 region is CASRRGFLGAYEQYF. Here the CDR3 DNA reads TGTGCCAGCAGGAGGGGATTCCTAGGGGCCTACGAGCAGTACTTC.

The chain has TRBV5-1 and TRBJ2-3; 9 nucleotides line up with TRBD2. Germline V CDR1 and CDR2: SGHRS, YFSETQ. The CDR3 is made up of 15 amino acids. The junction had 2 bases not matched to a gene; V was cut back by 2 bases and J by 1 base. The CDR3: CASSFAGGGTDTQYF. CDR3 DNA: TGCGCCAGCAGCTTTGCGGGAGGGGGCACAGATACGCAGTATTTT.

This clone was picked up one time. This rearrangement joins TRBV5-1 to TRBJ2-2, with unresolved D. V was cut by 4 bases and J by 2 bases, with 6 bases left in between. The CDR3 is 13 amino acids. Looked up from germline, CDR1 is SGHRS and CDR2 is YFSETQ. The CDR3 DNA follows: TGCGCCAGCAGCGTGGAAAACACCGGGGAGCTGTTTTTT. It translates to CASSVENTGELFF.

This clone was detected a few times. The V and J genes are TRBV13 and TRBJ2-1; weak D call: TRBD2 (6 bases). The CDR3 covers 16 residues. Germline V gene sequence: CDR1 PRHDT, CDR2 FYEKMQ (reference sequence). Trimming left V 5 bases short and J 0 bases short, with 14 bases between. In nucleotides, the CDR3 is TGTGCCAGCAGCGCGCTAGCGCGAAGCTCCTACAATGAGCAGTTCTTC. Translated: CASSALARSSYNEQFF. The full variable domain, rest sourced from reference TRBV13 and TRBJ2-1, is AAGVIQSPRHLIKEKRETATLKCYPIPRHDTVYWYQQGPGQDPQFLISFYEKMQSDKGSIPDRFSAQQFSDYHSELNMSSLELGDSALYFCASSALARSSYNEQFFGPGTRLTVL.

V is TRBV13 and J is TRBJ2-5; perhaps TRBD1 as D (6 bases). Germline lookup yields CDR1 PRHDT and CDR2 FYEKMQ (reference sequence). Between the trimmed V and J ends, which lost 2 bases and 2 bases, there was a span of 9 bases. The CDR3 spans 14 residues. DNA for the CDR3: TGTGCCAGCAGCTTACCAGGGGTTCAAGAGACCCAGTACTTC. Its translation: CASSLPGVQETQYF.

The chain links TRBV4-2 to TRBJ2-7; 11 positions agree with TRBD1. The CDR3 runs 16 residues. The germline V gene encodes CDR1 LGHNA and CDR2 YNFKEQ. V lost 4 bases and J lost 7; bases outside the gene matches: 12. In DNA, the CDR3 is TGTGCCAGCAGCCTGCTATTTGGACAGGGGGCTCGGGAGCAGTACTTC. This gives the protein CASSLLFGQGAREQYF.

To note about this clone: This may be a read error, as it is one base from a much larger clone. Different DNA sequences within this sample yield the same CDR3. The chain couples TRBV5-1 to TRBJ1-1; D is unclear. Germline-derived CDR1 and CDR2 are SGHRS and YFSETQ. Trimming took 0 bases from V and 1 from J, leaving 4 bases between them. The CDR3 consists of 13 residues. CDR3 sequence: CASSLERNTEAFF. The CDR3 DNA follows: TGCGCCAGCAGCTTGGAGAGGAACACTGAAGCTTTCTTT. Full variable domain (missing parts from reference TRBV5-1 and TRBJ1-1): KAGVTQTPRYLIKTRGQQVTLSCSPISGHRSVSWYQQTPGQGLQFLFEYFSETQRNKGNFPGRFSGRQFSNSRSEMNVSTLELGDSALYLCASSLERNTEAFFGQGTRLTVV.

The chain uses TRBV5-1 and TRBJ2-5; TRBD1 matches 8 bases. This CDR3 contains 13 residues. V shed 4 bases and J 4 bases; nucleotides not matched to a gene: 3. The V gene's germline CDR1 is SGHRS and CDR2 YFSETQ. This chain's CDR3 is CASSIQGGETQYF. The CDR3 bases are TGCGCCAGCAGCATACAGGGGGGAGAGACCCAGTACTTC.

The chain uses TRBV2 and TRBJ1-1; unclear D gene. Germline V CDR1 and CDR2: SNHLY, FYNNEI. The CDR3 extends over 14 amino acids. Trimming stripped 2 bases from V and 1 base from J, with 8 bases between. Written as DNA, the CDR3 is TGTGCCAGCAGTGAAAGAACAGCGAACACTGAAGCTTTCTTT. It encodes CASSERTANTEAFF.

V usage is TRBV5-6 and J usage is TRBJ2-5, with D possibly called TRBD1 or TRBD2 (7 bases each). V was trimmed by 3 bases and J by 2 bases, leaving 20 bases between them. The CDR3 is 17 amino acids. CDR1 is SGHDT and CDR2 is YYEEEE in the germline V gene. CDR3 region: CASSSRLRGGLQETQYF. CDR3 bases: TGTGCCAGCAGCTCGCGCCTCAGGGGGGGGCTACAAGAGACCCAGTACTTC.

The chain links TRBV6-1 to TRBJ1-5; D gene uncertain. Trimming cost V 6 bases and J 5 bases, with 14 bases left between them. Germline CDR1 MNHNS, CDR2 SASEGT. The CDR3 length is 14 residues. In DNA form, the CDR3 reads TGTGCCAGCAGCGTTCTACCCAGTGATCAGCCCCAGCATTTT. It specifies CASSVLPSDQPQHF.